The sequence of this TCR beta chain was determined in a study of CD8+ T cells in alopecia areata. RNA was isolated and reverse transcribed to cDNA, the sequencing template. This table comes from immunoSEQ multiplex PCR, and its TCRdb copy is limited to in-frame clones, with some not included. The data show over 100,000 clones, none appearing only once, with 20% held by the ten largest. This clone was observed at least ten times. Any gene name here is a mouse gene name. The sample comprised lesional skin. The TCR comes from a C3H/HeJ mouse with alopecia areata. MHC haplotype of the strain: H2-k.

The covered CDR3 bases are TGTGCCAGCAGTGCTCCGGGACTGGGGAGTGAC. Translated: CASSAPGLGSD. The complete CDR3 protein is CASSAPGLGSDTQYF. The chain employs TRBV13-3 and TRBJ2-5, with 10 bases fitting TRBD2. The CDR3 extends 4 residues past the end of the read, so its final part is completed from the germline J gene. This CDR3 has 15 amino acids. Germline CDR1 reads NNHDY; CDR2 reads SYVADS.